This is a list of T cell receptor beta chains from one sample in a study of beta chain features in type 1 diabetes. The protocol was immunoSEQ multiplex PCR, while the TCRdb copy is restricted to in-frame clones and leaves out a portion. In the table there are roughly 260,000 clones, around 20% of which are singletons. Sequencing was carried out using naive CD4+ T cells from blood. The receptor set was obtained from a woman aged 40 to 50 with type 1 diabetes. Each CDR3 is given with its conserved first and last residue. Each record gives: J gene, clone size, D gene, V gene, CDR3 DNA, CDR3 protein. D genes are given only for firm matches. Expanded clones get a size class; other rows say once, few or many, or leave the size out.

>TRBJ2-1|NA|NA|TRBV4-1
TGCGCCAGCAGCCAAGACAGGGAATCCAGACAGTTCTTC
CASSQDRESRQFF
>TRBJ2-2|NA|TRBD1|TRBV18
TGTGCCAGCACGCCGGGACAGGGCAGCACCGGGGAGCTGTTTTTT
CASTPGQGSTGELFF
>TRBJ2-1|NA|NA|TRBV25-1
TGTGCCAGCAGTGAATGGGACGAGCGGGATGAGCAGTTCTTC
CASSEWDERDEQFF
>TRBJ2-7|few|NA|TRBV5-1
TGCGCCAGCAGCTTGGAGTCAGGGATTCAATACGAGCAGTACTTC
CASSLESGIQYEQYF
>TRBJ1-6|once|NA|TRBV2
TGTGCCAGCAGTGAAGAACAGGATTATTCACCCCTCCACTTT
CASSEEQDYSPLHF
>TRBJ2-1|few|NA|TRBV5-1
TGCGCCAGCCTCAGGGACTCTACTTCCTATGAGCAGTTCTTC
CASLRDSTSYEQFF
>TRBJ2-7|NA|NA|TRBV9
TGTGCCAGCAGCAATAGCCACAGGCCCTTGATGGGTGAGCAGTACTTC
CASSNSHRPLMGEQYF
>TRBJ2-5|NA|NA|TRBV7-3
TGTGCCAGCAGCTTAAACCCCGGGGAGACCCAGTACTTC
CASSLNPGETQYF
>TRBJ1-1|few|NA|TRBV29-1
TGCAGCGTTGAAGTACGGTTGAACACTGAAGCTTTCTTT
CSVEVRLNTEAFF
>TRBJ2-5|NA|TRBD1|TRBV25-1
TGTGCCAGCAGTGACCACGGACAGGGAGGATACCAAGAGACCCAGTACTTC
CASSDHGQGGYQETQYF
>TRBJ2-7|few|NA|TRBV7-9
TGTGCCAGCAGCCTAGGGGAGCTCGAGCAGTACTTC
CASSLGELEQYF
>TRBJ2-3|few|TRBD2|TRBV25-1
TGTGCCAGCAGTGATGCGGGGGGAAGCACAGATACGCAGTATTTT
CASSDAGGSTDTQYF
>TRBJ1-1|NA|NA|TRBV28
TGTGCCAGCGGCCAGGTGACAGTCACTGAAGCTTTCTTT
CASGQVTVTEAFF
>TRBJ1-2|few|TRBD1|TRBV5-6
TGTGCCAGCAGCTTGGGCTCGGGACAGGGTGAAGATGGCTACACCTTC
CASSLGSGQGEDGYTF
>TRBJ1-2|NA|NA|TRBV5-4
TGTGCCAGCAGCAGCTACAGGGTTACCTATGGCTACACCTTC
CASSSYRVTYGYTF
>TRBJ1-1|few|NA|TRBV29-1
TGCAGCGTACGGGACTCTTGGAACACTGAAGCTTTCTTT
CSVRDSWNTEAFF
>TRBJ1-4|once|TRBD1|TRBV28
TGTGCCAGCAGTCGCGCCGGGACAGGGGAGGAAAAACTGTTTTTT
CASSRAGTGEEKLFF
>TRBJ1-3|few|NA|TRBV9
TGTGCCAGCAGCGTCGGTATATTGGGAAACACCATATATTTT
CASSVGILGNTIYF
>TRBJ1-4|NA|NA|TRBV27
TGTGCCAGCCGGGGAGGTTTTGCAACTAATGAAAAACTGTTTTTT
CASRGGFATNEKLFF
>TRBJ1-5|few|NA|TRBV28
NA
CASSSSYQDSNQPQHF
>TRBJ2-7|few|NA|TRBV6-6
TGTGCCAGCAGGCCTTCGGGGGTCGACTACGAGCAGTACTTC
CASRPSGVDYEQYF
>TRBJ1-1|few|NA|TRBV11-1
TGTGCCAGCAGCTTAACACCCGAGAACACTGAAGCTTTCTTT
CASSLTPENTEAFF
>TRBJ1-5|NA|NA|TRBV5-1
TGCGCCAGCAGCTTGGGCCCAGGGGATGGCCAGCCCCAGCATTTT
CASSLGPGDGQPQHF
>TRBJ2-3|NA|TRBD2|TRBV4-1
TGCGCCAGCAGCCAAGAACGCGGGAGCAGGACAGATACGCAGTATTTT
CASSQERGSRTDTQYF
>TRBJ2-3|NA|TRBD2|TRBV5-4
TGTGCCAGCAGCTTGGTACTAGCGGGAGCAGATACGCAGTATTTT
CASSLVLAGADTQYF
>TRBJ1-2|once|TRBD1|TRBV6-1
TGTGCCGGCCGAAGGACAGGGGAAGATGGCTACACCTTC
CAGRRTGEDGYTF
>TRBJ2-5|few|TRBD2|TRBV28
TGTGCCAGCAGTCCCCGGGACTATCAAGAGACCCAGTACTTC
CASSPRDYQETQYF
>TRBJ2-5|few|TRBD2|TRBV7-2
TGTGCCAGCAGCAAGGGACTAGCGGGGAGCCAAGAGACCCAGTACTTC
CASSKGLAGSQETQYF
>TRBJ1-2|NA|NA|TRBV27
TGTGCCAGCAGCCCGTTACAGGGTTTCACGGACTATGGCTACACCTTC
CASSPLQGFTDYGYTF
>TRBJ2-6|few|NA|TRBV4-1
TGCGCCAGCAGCCAAGTCAATTTCGGTGGGGCCAACGTCCTGACTTTC
CASSQVNFGGANVLTF
>TRBJ1-6|few|TRBD1|TRBV11-2
TGTGCCAGCAGCTTAAGACGGACAGGGGATAATTCACCCCTCCACTTT
CASSLRRTGDNSPLHF
>TRBJ2-5|NA|NA|TRBV5-4
TGTGCCAGCAGCTTGTTAGGAGCAGTCCAAGAGACCCAGTACTTC
CASSLLGAVQETQYF
>TRBJ1-1|once|NA|TRBV19
TGTGCCAGTGGACATGAAGCCACTGAAGCTTTCTTT
CASGHEATEAFF
>TRBJ2-1|few|NA|TRBV5-1
TGCGCCAGCAGCTTGACGGGCGGGAACTCCTACAATGAGCAGTTCTTC
CASSLTGGNSYNEQFF
>TRBJ1-2|few|TRBD1|TRBV11-2
TGTGCCAGCAGCAGGGACAGAGGCTATGGCTACACCTTC
CASSRDRGYGYTF
>TRBJ2-1|NA|NA|TRBV6-5
TGTGCCAGCAGTTACGGGCAGAAGCAGTTCTTC
CASSYGQKQFF
>TRBJ1-5|NA|NA|TRBV7-3
TGTGCCAGCAGCTCTACAGGGTCCGCGCAGCCCCAGCATTTT
CASSSTGSAQPQHF